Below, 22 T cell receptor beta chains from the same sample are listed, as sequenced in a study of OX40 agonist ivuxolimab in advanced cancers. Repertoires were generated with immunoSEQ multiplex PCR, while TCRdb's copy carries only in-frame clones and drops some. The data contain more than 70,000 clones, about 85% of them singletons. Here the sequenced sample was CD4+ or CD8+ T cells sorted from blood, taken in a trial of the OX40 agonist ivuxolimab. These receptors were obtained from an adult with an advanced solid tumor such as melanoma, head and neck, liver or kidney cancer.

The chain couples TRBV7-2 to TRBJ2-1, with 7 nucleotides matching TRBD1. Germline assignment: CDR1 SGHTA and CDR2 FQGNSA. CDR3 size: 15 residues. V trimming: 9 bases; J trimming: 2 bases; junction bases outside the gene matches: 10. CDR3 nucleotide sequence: TGTGCCAGTAACACGCCGGGACAGCCCTACAATGAGCAGTTCTTC. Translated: CASNTPGQPYNEQFF.

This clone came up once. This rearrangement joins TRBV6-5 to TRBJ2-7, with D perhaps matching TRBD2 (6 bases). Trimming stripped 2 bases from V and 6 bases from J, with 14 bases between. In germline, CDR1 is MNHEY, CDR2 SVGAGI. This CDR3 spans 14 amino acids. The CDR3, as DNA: TGTGCCAGCAGTTACGGAGGGACCCGCTCCGAGCAGTACTTC. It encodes CASSYGGTRSEQYF.

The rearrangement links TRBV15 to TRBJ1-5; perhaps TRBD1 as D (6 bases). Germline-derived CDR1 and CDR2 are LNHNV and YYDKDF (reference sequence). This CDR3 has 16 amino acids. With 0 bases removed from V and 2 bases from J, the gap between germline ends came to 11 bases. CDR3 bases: TGTGCCACCAGCAGAGATGGCAGGGGAGGCAATCAGCCCCAGCATTTT. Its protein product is CATSRDGRGGNQPQHF.

For the CDR3, the DNA is TGCGCCAGCAGCCATCCGGGACAGCTATCCTACGAGCAGTACTTC. This encodes CASSHPGQLSYEQYF. The chain joins TRBV4-1 to TRBJ2-7; 7 bases match TRBD1. Germline V gene data show CDR1 as MGHRA and CDR2 as YSYEKL. V was pared by 3 bases and J by 1 base, with 6 bases of the junction left unmatched. The CDR3 spans 15 residues.

The DNA of the CDR3 is TGCGCCAGCAGCTCTCAGGGGACAGGGGTTTCACCCCTCCACTTT. This codes for CASSSQGTGVSPLHF. This chain uses TRBV5-1 with TRBJ1-6, with 10 bases aligning to TRBD1. Trimming at V came to 3 bases and at J to 9 bases, leaving 6 bases not matched to a gene. The length of the CDR3 is 15 residues. From germline, CDR1 is SGHRS and CDR2 YFSETQ.

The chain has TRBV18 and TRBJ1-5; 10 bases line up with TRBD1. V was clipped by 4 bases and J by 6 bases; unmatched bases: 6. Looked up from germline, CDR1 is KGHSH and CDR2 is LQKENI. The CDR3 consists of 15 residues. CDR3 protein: CASSLGTGAGQPQHF. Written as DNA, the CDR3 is TGTGCCAGCTCACTAGGGACAGGGGCAGGTCAGCCCCAGCATTTT.

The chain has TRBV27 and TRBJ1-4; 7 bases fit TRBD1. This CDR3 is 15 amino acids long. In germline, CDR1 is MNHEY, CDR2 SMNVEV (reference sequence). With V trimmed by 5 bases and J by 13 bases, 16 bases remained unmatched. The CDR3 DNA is TGTGCCAGCAGTCCCGACAGGGACATTCCCCGGGGACTGTTTTTT. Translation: CASSPDRDIPRGLFF.

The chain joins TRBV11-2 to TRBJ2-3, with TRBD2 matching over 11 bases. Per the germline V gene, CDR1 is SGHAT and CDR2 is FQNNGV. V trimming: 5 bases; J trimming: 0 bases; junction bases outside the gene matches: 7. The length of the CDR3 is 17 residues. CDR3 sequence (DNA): TGTGCCAGCAGCAAAAGGACTAGCGGGTACAGCACAGATACGCAGTATTTT. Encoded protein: CASSKRTSGYSTDTQYF.

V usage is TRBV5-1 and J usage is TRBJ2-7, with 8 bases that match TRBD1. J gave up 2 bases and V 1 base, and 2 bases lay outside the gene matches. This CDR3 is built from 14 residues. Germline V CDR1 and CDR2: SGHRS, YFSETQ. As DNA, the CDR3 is TGCGCCAGCAGCTTGACAGGGGGTACCTACGAGCAGTACTTC. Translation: CASSLTGGTYEQYF.

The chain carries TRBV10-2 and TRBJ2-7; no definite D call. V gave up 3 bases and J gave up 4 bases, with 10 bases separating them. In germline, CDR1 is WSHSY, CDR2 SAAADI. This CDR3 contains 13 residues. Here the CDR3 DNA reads TGCGCCAGCAGTGATATCCGGTCTTACGAGCAGTACTTC. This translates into CASSDIRSYEQYF.

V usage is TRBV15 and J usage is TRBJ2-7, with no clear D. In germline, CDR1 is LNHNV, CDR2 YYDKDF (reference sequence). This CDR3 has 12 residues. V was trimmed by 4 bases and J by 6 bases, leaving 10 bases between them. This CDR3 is CATSKAGFEQYF. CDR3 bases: TGTGCCACCAGCAAGGCAGGATTCGAGCAGTACTTC.

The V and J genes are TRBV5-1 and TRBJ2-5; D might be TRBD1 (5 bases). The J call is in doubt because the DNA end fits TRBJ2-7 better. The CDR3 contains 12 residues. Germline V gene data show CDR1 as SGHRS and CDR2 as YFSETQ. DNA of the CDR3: TGCGCCAGCAGCCCCGCAGGGCGCGAGCAGTACTTC. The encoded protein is CASSPAGREQYF.

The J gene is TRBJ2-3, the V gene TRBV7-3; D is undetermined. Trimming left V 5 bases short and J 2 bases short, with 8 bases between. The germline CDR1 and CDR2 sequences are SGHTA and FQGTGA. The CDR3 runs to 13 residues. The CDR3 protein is CASSPYVTDTQYF. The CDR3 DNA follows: TGTGCCAGCAGCCCGTACGTCACAGATACGCAGTATTTT.

CDR3 protein: CASSLAARTSGGFDEQFF. The CDR3 region has the DNA TGCGCCAGCAGCTTGGCCGCGAGGACTAGCGGGGGTTTCGATGAGCAGTTCTTC. The chain has TRBV5-1 and TRBJ2-1; 13 bases align to TRBD2. This CDR3 contains 18 residues. Germline loops: CDR1 SGHRS, CDR2 YFSETQ. J lost 8 bases, V lost 0 bases, and 11 bases had no gene match.

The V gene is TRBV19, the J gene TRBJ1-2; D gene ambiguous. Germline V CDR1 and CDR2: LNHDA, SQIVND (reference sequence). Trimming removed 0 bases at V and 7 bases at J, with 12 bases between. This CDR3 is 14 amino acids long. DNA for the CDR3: TGTGCCAGTAGTATAGATCTGGAAACCTCTGGCTACACCTTC. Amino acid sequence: CASSIDLETSGYTF.

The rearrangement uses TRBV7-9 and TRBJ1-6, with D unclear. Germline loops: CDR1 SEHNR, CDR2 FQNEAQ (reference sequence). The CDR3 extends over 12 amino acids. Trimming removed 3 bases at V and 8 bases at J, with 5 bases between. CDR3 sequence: CASSLGDSPLHF. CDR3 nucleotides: TGTGCCAGCAGCTTGGGTGATTCACCCCTCCACTTT.

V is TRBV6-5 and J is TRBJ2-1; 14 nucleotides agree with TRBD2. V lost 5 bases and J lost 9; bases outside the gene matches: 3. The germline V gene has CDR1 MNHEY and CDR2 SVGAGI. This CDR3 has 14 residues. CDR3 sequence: CASSDGTSGSEQFF. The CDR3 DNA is TGTGCCAGCAGTGACGGGACTAGCGGGAGTGAGCAGTTCTTC.

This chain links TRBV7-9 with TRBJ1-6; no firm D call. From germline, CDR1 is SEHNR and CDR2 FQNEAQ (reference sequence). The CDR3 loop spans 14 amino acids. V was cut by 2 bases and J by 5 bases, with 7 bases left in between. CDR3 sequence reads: CASSLIGDNSPLHF. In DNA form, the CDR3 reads TGTGCCAGCAGCTTAATCGGAGATAATTCACCCCTCCACTTT.

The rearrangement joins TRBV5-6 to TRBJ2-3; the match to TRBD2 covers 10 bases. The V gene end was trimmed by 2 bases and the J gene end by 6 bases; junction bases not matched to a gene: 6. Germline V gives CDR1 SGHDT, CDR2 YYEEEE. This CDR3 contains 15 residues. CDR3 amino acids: CASSFLAGAGDTQYF. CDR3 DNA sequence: TGTGCCAGCAGCTTTCTAGCGGGAGCGGGCGATACGCAGTATTTT.

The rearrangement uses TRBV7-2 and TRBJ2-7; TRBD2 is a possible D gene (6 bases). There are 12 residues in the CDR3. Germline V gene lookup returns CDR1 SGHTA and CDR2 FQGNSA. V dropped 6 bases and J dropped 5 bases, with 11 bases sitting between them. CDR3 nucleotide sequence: TGTGCCAGCAGTCCGACTAGGAACGAGCAGTACTTC. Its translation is CASSPTRNEQYF. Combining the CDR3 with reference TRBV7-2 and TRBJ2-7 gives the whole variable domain GAGVSQSPSNKVTEKGKDVELRCDPISGHTALYWYRQSLGQGLEFLIYFQGNSAPDKSGLPSDRFSAERTGGSVSTLTIQRTQQEDSAVYLCASSPTRNEQYFGPGTRLTVT.

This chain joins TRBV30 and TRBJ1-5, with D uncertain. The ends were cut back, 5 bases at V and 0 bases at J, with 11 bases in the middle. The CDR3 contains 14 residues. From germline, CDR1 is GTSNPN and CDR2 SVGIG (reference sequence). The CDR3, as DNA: TGTGCCTGGGGGGAAGAAAATAGCAATCAGCCCCAGCATTTT. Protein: CAWGEENSNQPQHF.

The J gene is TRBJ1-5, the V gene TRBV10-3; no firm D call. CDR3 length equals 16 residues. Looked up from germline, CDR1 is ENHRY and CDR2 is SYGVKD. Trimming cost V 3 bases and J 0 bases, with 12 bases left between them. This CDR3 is CAISDLGDYSNQPQHF. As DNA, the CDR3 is TGTGCCATCAGTGATCTTGGTGACTATAGCAATCAGCCCCAGCATTTT.